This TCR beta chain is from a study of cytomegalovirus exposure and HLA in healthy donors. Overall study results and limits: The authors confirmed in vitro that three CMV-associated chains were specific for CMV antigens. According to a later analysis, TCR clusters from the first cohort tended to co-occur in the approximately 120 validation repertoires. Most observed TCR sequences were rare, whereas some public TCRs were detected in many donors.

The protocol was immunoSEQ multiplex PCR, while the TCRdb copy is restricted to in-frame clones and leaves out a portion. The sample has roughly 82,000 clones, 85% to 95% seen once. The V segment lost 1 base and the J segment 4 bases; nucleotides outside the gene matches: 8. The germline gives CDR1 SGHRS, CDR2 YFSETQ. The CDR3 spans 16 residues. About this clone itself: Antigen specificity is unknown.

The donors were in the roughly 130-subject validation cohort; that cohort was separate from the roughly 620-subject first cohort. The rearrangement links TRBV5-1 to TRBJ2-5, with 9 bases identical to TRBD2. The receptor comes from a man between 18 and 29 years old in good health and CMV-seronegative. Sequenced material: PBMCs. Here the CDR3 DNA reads TGCGCCAGCAGCTTGCAATCTAGCGGGGAGTTAGAGACCCAGTACTTC. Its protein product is CASSLQSSGELETQYF.